The 5 T cell receptor beta chains given below trace back to one sample, sequenced in a study of OX40 agonist ivuxolimab in advanced cancers. The table came from immunoSEQ multiplex PCR; TCRdb's copy has only in-frame clones and leaves some out. The table records about 83,000 clones, approximately 91% of them present only once. Sequencing was performed on CD4+ or CD8+ T cells sorted from blood, taken in a trial of the OX40 agonist ivuxolimab. These receptors came from an adult with an advanced solid tumor such as melanoma, head and neck, liver or kidney cancer.

J is TRBJ1-6 and V is TRBV7-2; D is uncertain. The CDR3 covers 13 residues. Looked up from germline, CDR1 is SGHTA and CDR2 is FQGNSA. V lost 2 bases to trimming and J lost 6 bases, with 5 bases between them. CDR3 DNA sequence: TGTGCCAGCAGCTTAAGCACTAATTCACCCCTCCACTTT. This translates into CASSLSTNSPLHF.

This sequence joins TRBV19 and TRBJ1-5; 8 positions match TRBD1. The CDR3 runs 13 residues. Trimming removed 6 bases from V and 6 bases from J; junction bases left unmatched: 4. The V gene's germline CDR1 is LNHDA and CDR2 SQIVND (reference sequence). CDR3 coding DNA: TGTGCCAGTAGCAAGCAGGGGGCTCAGCCCCAGCATTTT. Residues: CASSKQGAQPQHF.

This chain links TRBV29-1 with TRBJ2-7; D is unresolved. Germline CDR1 reads SQVTM; CDR2 reads ANQGSEA. Trimming took 1 base from V and 7 from J, leaving 14 bases between them. The CDR3 length is 13 residues. The CDR3, as DNA: TGCAGCGTTGAAGGCGAAAGGGTTGGGGAGCAGTACTTC. Its protein is CSVEGERVGEQYF.

The genes are TRBV6-5 and TRBJ1-2; 10 nucleotides agree with TRBD1. V lost 4 bases and J lost 13; bases outside the gene matches: 9. The V gene's germline CDR1 is MNHEY and CDR2 SVGAGI. CDR3 length equals 13 residues. The CDR3 DNA reads as TGTGCCAGCAGTTCCCCGGACAGGGGGGTCCCCACCTTC. Protein sequence: CASSSPDRGVPTF.

The rearrangement links TRBV5-1 to TRBJ1-4, with TRBD1 identical over 7 bases. The CDR3 sequence is 15 residues long. V trimming: 4 bases; J trimming: 8 bases; junction bases outside the gene matches: 11. CDR1 and CDR2 from the germline V gene are SGHRS and YFSETQ. The CDR3 DNA sequence: TGCGCCAGCAGCGAACTCGGGACAGTGGGGGAAAAACTGTTTTTT. Residues: CASSELGTVGEKLFF.